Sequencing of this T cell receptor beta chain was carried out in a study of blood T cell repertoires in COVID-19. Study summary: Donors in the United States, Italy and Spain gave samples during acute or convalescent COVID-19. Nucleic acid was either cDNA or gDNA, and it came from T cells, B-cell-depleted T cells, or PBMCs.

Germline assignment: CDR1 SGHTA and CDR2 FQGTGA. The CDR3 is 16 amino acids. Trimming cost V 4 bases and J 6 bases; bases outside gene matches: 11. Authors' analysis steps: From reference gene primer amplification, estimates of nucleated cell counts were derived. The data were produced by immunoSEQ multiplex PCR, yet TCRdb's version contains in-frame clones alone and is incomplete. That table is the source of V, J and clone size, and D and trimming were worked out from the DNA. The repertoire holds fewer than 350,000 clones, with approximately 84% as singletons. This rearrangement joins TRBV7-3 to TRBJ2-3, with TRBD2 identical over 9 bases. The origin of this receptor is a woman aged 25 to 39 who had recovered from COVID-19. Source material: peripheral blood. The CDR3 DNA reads TGTGCCAGCAGCTCACAGGGCGGGAGGGGCATCGATACGCAGTATTTT. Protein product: CASSSQGGRGIDTQYF.